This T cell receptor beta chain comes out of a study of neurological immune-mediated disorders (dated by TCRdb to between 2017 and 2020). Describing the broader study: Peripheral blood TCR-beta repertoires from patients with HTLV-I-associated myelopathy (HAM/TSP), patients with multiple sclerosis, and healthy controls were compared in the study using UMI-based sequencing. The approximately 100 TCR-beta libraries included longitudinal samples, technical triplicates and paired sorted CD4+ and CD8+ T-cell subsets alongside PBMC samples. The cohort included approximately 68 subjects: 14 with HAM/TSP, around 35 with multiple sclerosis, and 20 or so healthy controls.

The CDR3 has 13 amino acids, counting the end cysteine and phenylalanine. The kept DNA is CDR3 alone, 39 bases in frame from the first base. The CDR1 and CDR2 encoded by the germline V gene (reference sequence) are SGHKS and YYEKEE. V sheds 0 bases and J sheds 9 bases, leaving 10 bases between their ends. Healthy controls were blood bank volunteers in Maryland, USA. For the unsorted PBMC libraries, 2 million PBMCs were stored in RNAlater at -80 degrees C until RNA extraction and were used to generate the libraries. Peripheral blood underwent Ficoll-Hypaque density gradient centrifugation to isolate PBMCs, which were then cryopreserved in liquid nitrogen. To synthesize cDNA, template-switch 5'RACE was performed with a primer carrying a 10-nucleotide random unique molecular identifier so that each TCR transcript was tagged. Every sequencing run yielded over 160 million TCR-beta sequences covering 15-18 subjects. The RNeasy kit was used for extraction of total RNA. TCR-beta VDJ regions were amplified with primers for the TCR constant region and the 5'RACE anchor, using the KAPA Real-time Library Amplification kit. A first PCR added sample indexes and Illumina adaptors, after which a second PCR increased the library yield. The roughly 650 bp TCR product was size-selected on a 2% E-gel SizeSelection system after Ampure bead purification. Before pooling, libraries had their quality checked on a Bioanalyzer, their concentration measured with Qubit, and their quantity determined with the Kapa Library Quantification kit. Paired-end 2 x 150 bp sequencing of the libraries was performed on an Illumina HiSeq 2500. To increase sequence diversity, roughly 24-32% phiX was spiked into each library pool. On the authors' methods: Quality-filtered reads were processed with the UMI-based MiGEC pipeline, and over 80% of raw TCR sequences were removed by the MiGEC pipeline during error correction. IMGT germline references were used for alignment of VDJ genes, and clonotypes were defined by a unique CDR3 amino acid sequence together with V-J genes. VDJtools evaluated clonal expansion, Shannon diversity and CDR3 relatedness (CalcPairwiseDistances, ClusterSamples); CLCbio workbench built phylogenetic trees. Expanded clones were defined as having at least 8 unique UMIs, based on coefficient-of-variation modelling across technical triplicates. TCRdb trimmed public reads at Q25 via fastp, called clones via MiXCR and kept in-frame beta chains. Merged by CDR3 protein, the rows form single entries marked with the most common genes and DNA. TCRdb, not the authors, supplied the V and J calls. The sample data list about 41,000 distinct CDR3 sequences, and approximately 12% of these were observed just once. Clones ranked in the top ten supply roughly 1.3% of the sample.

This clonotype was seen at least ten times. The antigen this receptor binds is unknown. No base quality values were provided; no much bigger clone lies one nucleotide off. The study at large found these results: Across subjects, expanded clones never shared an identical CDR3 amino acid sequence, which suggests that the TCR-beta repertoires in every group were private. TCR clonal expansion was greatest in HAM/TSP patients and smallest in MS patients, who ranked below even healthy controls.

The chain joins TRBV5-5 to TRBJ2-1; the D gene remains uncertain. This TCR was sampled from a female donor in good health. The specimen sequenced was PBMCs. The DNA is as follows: TGTGCCAGCAGCTTGGTCGTCGTAAGTGAGCAGTTCTTC. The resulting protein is CASSLVVVSEQFF.